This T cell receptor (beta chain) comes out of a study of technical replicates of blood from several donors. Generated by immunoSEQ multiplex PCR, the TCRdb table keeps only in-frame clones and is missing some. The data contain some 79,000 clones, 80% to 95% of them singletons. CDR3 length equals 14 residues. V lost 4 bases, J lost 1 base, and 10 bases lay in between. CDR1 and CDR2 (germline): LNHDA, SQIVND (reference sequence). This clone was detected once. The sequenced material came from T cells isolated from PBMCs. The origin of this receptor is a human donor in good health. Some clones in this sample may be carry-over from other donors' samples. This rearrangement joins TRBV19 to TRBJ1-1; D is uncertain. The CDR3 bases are TGTGCCAGTAGTAGCCCGCGTCGGAACACTGAAGCTTTCTTT. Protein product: CASSSPRRNTEAFF.